The 15 T cell receptor beta chains in this list originate from one sample, sequenced in a study of shared clonotypes between healthy human individuals. Produced via immunoSEQ multiplex PCR; TCRdb's table is partial and in-frame only. The sample has about 180,000 clones; roughly 91% are singletons. The material sequenced was naive CD4+ T cells sorted from blood. Subset here: CD45RA+ positively selected. The receptors come from a woman in her twenties or thirties in good health.

This clone was observed a few times. The V gene is TRBV7-9, the J gene TRBJ1-2, with D hard to call. V was trimmed by 6 bases and J by 6 bases, leaving 14 bases between them. CDR1 SEHNR and CDR2 FQNEAQ come from the germline V gene (reference sequence). CDR3 length: 13 amino acids. The CDR3 protein is CASRGSGGNGYTF. The CDR3, as DNA: TGTGCCAGCAGGGGTAGTGGCGGGAATGGCTACACCTTC.

The chain links TRBV7-9 to TRBJ2-3, with 7 bases identical to TRBD2. Germline CDR1 is SEHNR and CDR2 is FQNEAQ (reference sequence). J gave up 2 bases and V 4 bases, and 9 bases lay outside the gene matches. The CDR3 sequence is 16 residues long. CDR3 in amino acids: CASSYQTSLLTDTQYF. CDR3 in DNA: TGTGCCAGCAGCTACCAGACTAGCCTCCTCACAGATACGCAGTATTTT.

The chain uses TRBV4-1 and TRBJ2-5; 11 bases fit TRBD2. The tail of the sequence fits TRBJ2-7 better, so the J call may be wrong. The CDR3 loop spans 16 amino acids. Germline V CDR1 and CDR2: MGHRA, YSYEKL. CDR3 region: CASSQTSGSSLYEQYF. The CDR3 nucleotides read TGCGCCAGCAGCCAAACTAGCGGGAGCAGCCTCTACGAGCAGTACTTC.

CDR3 sequence reads: CASGGRESYEQYF. CDR3 nucleotides: TGTGCCAGCGGGGGGCGGGAATCCTACGAGCAGTACTTC. The V and J genes are TRBV2 and TRBJ2-7, with D tentatively TRBD1 or TRBD2 (6 bases each). The germline V and J ends were trimmed by 8 bases and 1 base, with 12 bases remaining between them. This CDR3 comprises 13 residues. Germline assignment: CDR1 SNHLY and CDR2 FYNNEI.

This clone was detected only once. The chain has TRBV5-4 and TRBJ2-1, with TRBD2 identical over 8 bases. Germline V gene data show CDR1 as SGHNT and CDR2 as YYREEE (reference sequence). The CDR3 consists of 16 residues. Unmatched junction bases numbered 9, after V lost 4 bases and J lost 3 bases. In DNA, the CDR3 is TGTGCCAGCAGCCGCTCAGCGGGAGCAAACTACAATGAGCAGTTCTTC. It yields the protein CASSRSAGANYNEQFF.

This rearrangement joins TRBV7-8 to TRBJ2-7, with no clear D. Germline loops: CDR1 SGHVS, CDR2 FQNEAQ. Trimming stripped 0 bases from V and 0 bases from J, with 6 bases between. This CDR3 has 14 amino acids. CDR3 sequence reads: CASSLAAYSYEQYF. The DNA of the CDR3 is TGTGCCAGCAGCTTAGCAGCCTACTCCTACGAGCAGTACTTC. Supplemented by reference TRBV7-8 and TRBJ2-7, the full variable domain reads GAGVSQSPRYKVAKRGQDVALRCDPISGHVSLFWYQQALGQGPEFLTYFQNEAQLDKSGLPSDRFFAERPEGSVSTLKIQRTQQEDSAVYLCASSLAAYSYEQYFGPGTRLTVT.

The chain carries TRBV21-1 and TRBJ2-1; the table's D call, TRBD2, was not checked against the DNA. TRBV21-1 is flagged as a pseudogene. This CDR3 spans 18 amino acids. In nucleotides, the CDR3 is TGTGCCAGCAGCAAAGCAATCCGGGACTCGAGCTCCTACAATGAGCAGTTCTTC. Its protein product is CASSKAIRDSSSYNEQFF.

Comment on this clone: Sequence at one end of the junction differs from germline and may be a read error. This chain uses TRBV11-2 with TRBJ1-1; D unresolved. The CDR3 loop spans 11 amino acids. CDR1 is SGHAT and CDR2 is FQNNGV in the germline V gene. The CDR3 loop is CASTHNSEAFF. DNA of the CDR3: TGTGCCAGCACCCATAACAGTGAAGCTTTCTTT.

This clone occurred once. The chain links TRBV6-4 to TRBJ1-2; TRBD1 is a possible D gene (6 bases). V was shortened by 6 bases and J by 0 bases, with 11 bases between the two germline ends. Germline V gives CDR1 MRHNA, CDR2 SNTAGT. This CDR3 has 14 amino acids. The CDR3 nucleotides read TGTGCCAGCAGCCCGACAGGAGCTAACTATGGCTACACCTTC. Translated: CASSPTGANYGYTF.

The chain has TRBV7-9 and TRBJ1-1, with 10 bases lining up with TRBD1. Germline V gene sequence: CDR1 SEHNR, CDR2 FQNEAQ (reference sequence). The CDR3 is made up of 15 amino acids. Losses at the gene ends were 1 base for V and 2 bases for J; bases not matched to a gene: 1. DNA for the CDR3: TGTGCCAGCAGCTTAGGGACAGGGGGAAACACTGAAGCTTTCTTT. Its protein is CASSLGTGGNTEAFF.

V gene TRBV18 combines with J gene TRBJ1-1; weak D call: TRBD1 (5 bases). Between the trimmed V and J ends, which lost 7 bases and 0 bases, there was a span of 9 bases. The germline V gene has CDR1 KGHSH and CDR2 LQKENI. The CDR3 loop spans 13 amino acids. CDR3 DNA sequence: TGTGCCAGCTTAGGGACGGTGAACACTGAAGCTTTCTTT. Translation: CASLGTVNTEAFF.

As DNA, the CDR3 is TGTGCCAGCAGACAGGGTTTCGGTGAAGAGACCCAGTACTTC. Translating gives CASRQGFGEETQYF. The chain recombines TRBV7-9 with TRBJ2-5; D perhaps matches TRBD1 (6 bases). Trimming stripped 6 bases from V and 3 bases from J, with 14 bases between. Looked up from germline, CDR1 is SEHNR and CDR2 is FQNEAQ (reference sequence). This CDR3 is built from 14 residues. Full variable domain (missing parts from reference TRBV7-9 and TRBJ2-5): DTGVSQNPRHKITKRGQNVTFRCDPISEHNRLYWYRQTLGQGPEFLTYFQNEAQLEKSRLLSDRFSAERPKGSFSTLEIQRTEQGDSAMYLCASRQGFGEETQYFGPGTRLLVL.

The V call is TRBV6-1, the J call TRBJ2-7; possibly TRBD1 for D (6 bases). Trimming cost V 4 bases and J 2 bases, with 15 bases left between them. CDR1 and CDR2 (germline): MNHNS, SASEGT. The CDR3 spans 15 residues. This CDR3 is CASSAATGAAYEQYF. As DNA, the CDR3 is TGTGCCAGCAGTGCCGCGACAGGCGCAGCCTACGAGCAGTACTTC.

In its sample, this clone was seen once. V and J are TRBV29-1 and TRBJ2-5; 9 nucleotides align to TRBD1. Germline V CDR1 and CDR2: SQVTM, ANQGSEA. This CDR3 region has 12 residues. Trimming at V came to 4 bases and at J to 4 bases, leaving 1 base not matched to a gene. CDR3 nucleotide sequence: TGCAGCGTTGGGACAGGGGTAGAGACCCAGTACTTC. Protein sequence: CSVGTGVETQYF.

The rearrangement links TRBV10-2 to TRBJ2-7, with 9 bases matching TRBD2. Per germline, CDR1 WSHSY and CDR2 SAAADI. The CDR3 sequence is 14 residues long. Trimming cost V 6 bases and J 6 bases; bases outside gene matches: 9. The DNA of the CDR3 is TGCGCCAGCAGGGAGGCGGGAGGGCCCCTCGAGCAGTACTTC. Translating it yields CASREAGGPLEQYF.